This is a list of T cell receptor beta chains from one sample in a study of human T cells and chemical hapten exposure. TCRdb ran MiXCR on the RACE reads and lists one entry per CDR3 protein. The table includes fewer than 80,000 distinct CDR3 sequences, approximately 10% detected once. The sample in question was whole blood, obtained in connection with sensitization to the hapten diphenylcyclopropenone (DPC). The receptors originated from a woman in her 50s with alopecia areata. Some clones in this sample may be carry-over from other donors' samples. Both conserved end residues are part of each CDR3. D genes are given only for firm matches. A row's size may be missing; if present it is once, few, many or a size class.

V gene	D gene	clone size	J gene	CDR3 protein	CDR3 DNA
TRBV5-6	TRBD2	few	TRBJ2-3	CASSLAGDGDTQYF	TGTGCCAGCAGCTTAGCGGGAGACGGGGATACGCAGTATTTT
TRBV7-6	TRBD1	NA	TRBJ2-1	CASSLAGTGPNNEQFF	TGTGCCAGCAGCTTAGCCGGGACAGGGCCTAACAATGAGCAGTTCTTC
TRBV5-4	NA	NA	TRBJ2-2	CASSLDTGELFF	TGTGCCAGCAGCTTGGACACCGGGGAGCTGTTTTTT
TRBV5-1	TRBD1	NA	TRBJ1-4	CASSYGTVANEKLFF	TGCGCCAGCAGCTACGGGACAGTTGCTAATGAAAAACTGTTTTTT
TRBV20-1	NA	NA	TRBJ2-1	CSASATHATHEQFF	TGCAGTGCTAGCGCGACCCACGCCACCCATGAGCAGTTCTTC
TRBV12-3/TRBV12-4	NA	NA	TRBJ2-3	CASSPHTLRFGGLNTDTQYF	TGTGCCAGCAGCCCACACACCCTTCGCTTTGGGGGTCTGAACACAGATACGCAGTATTTT
TRBV20-1	NA	NA	TRBJ1-5	CSARRTANQPQHF	TGCAGTGCTAGAAGGACAGCCAATCAGCCCCAGCATTTT
TRBV11-2	NA	many	TRBJ2-2	CASSSENTGELFF	TGTGCCAGCAGCTCAGAGAACACCGGGGAGCTGTTTTTT
TRBV18	NA	many	TRBJ1-3	CASSPSTAYSGNTIYF	TGTGCCAGCTCACCGTCCACCGCCTACTCTGGAAACACCATATATTTT
TRBV18	TRBD1	many	TRBJ2-7	CASSPWDRPLYEQYF	TGTGCCAGCTCACCATGGGACAGGCCTCTCTACGAGCAGTACTTC
TRBV5-1	NA	many	TRBJ2-7	CASSLAGAGSYEQYF	TGCGCCAGCAGCTTGGCCGGGGCAGGATCCTACGAGCAGTACTTC
TRBV20-1	NA	few	TRBJ1-5	CSARETLQPQHF	TGCAGTGCTAGAGAGACCTTACAGCCCCAGCATTTT
TRBV20-1	NA	many	TRBJ2-3	CSARDYKRTSTDTQYF	TGCAGTGCTAGAGATTATAAGCGTACAAGCACAGATACGCAGTATTTT
TRBV20-1	NA	NA	TRBJ2-1	CSANRETYNEQFF	TGCAGTGCTAACAGGGAAACCTACAATGAGCAGTTCTTC
TRBV6-1	NA	many	TRBJ2-1	CASSLQPDSYNEQFF	TGTGCCAGCAGTCTCCAACCTGACTCCTACAATGAGCAGTTCTTC
TRBV3-1	NA	many	TRBJ2-3	CASSQLGMPDTQYF	TGTGCCAGCAGCCAACTAGGGATGCCAGATACGCAGTATTTT
TRBV20-1	NA	NA	TRBJ1-6	CSANHGSSYNSPLHF	TGCAGTGCTAATCACGGAAGCTCCTATAATTCACCCCTCCACTTT
TRBV25-1	NA	many	TRBJ2-1	CASSDGGAVQGGNEQFF	TGTGCCAGCAGTGACGGCGGGGCAGTCCAAGGGGGCAATGAGCAGTTCTTC
TRBV20-1	NA	few	TRBJ1-4	CSAPNSGTVEEKLFF	TGCAGTGCTCCGAACTCCGGGACGGTGGAAGAAAAACTGTTTTTT
TRBV7-2	NA	NA	TRBJ1-6	CASSLQGKQPLHF	TGTGCCAGCAGCTTACAAGGGAAACAACCCCTCCACTTT
TRBV29-1	TRBD2	NA	TRBJ2-1	CSVGTTGSYNEQFF	TGCAGCGTGGGGACTACCGGCTCCTACAATGAGCAGTTCTTC
TRBV5-4	NA	many	TRBJ2-5	CASTTGTAVKTQYF	TGTGCCAGCACTACCGGGACCGCCGTGAAGACCCAGTACTTC
TRBV18	NA	few	TRBJ1-2	CASPLLYGYTF	TGTGCCAGCCCCCTTCTCTATGGCTACACCTTC
TRBV12-3/TRBV12-4	NA	NA	TRBJ2-1	CASSLGSESNEQFF	TGTGCCAGCAGTTTAGGAAGCGAGTCCAATGAGCAGTTCTTC
TRBV7-2	TRBD1	NA	TRBJ2-5	CASSLGGDRVPYF	TGTGCCAGCAGCTTAGGTGGCGACAGGGTGCCCTACTTC
TRBV6-4	NA	few	TRBJ2-2	CASSEGDTGELFF	TGTGCCAGCAGTGAAGGGGACACCGGGGAGCTGTTTTTT